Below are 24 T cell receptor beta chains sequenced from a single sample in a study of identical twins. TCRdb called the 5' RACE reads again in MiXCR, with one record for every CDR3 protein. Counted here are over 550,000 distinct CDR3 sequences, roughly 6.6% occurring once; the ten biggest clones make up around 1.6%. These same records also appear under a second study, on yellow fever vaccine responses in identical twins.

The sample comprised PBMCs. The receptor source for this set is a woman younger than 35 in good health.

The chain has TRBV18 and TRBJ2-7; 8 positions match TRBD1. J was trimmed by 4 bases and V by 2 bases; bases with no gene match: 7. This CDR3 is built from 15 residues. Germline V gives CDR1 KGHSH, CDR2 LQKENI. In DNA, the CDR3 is TGTGCCAGCTCACCAAACCCCCAGGGGGCTTACGAGCAGTACTTC. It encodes CASSPNPQGAYEQYF.

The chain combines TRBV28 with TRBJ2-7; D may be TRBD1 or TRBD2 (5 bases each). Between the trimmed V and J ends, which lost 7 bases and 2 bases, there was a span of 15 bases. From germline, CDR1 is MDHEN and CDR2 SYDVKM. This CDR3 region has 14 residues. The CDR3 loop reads CASNMGRAPYEQYF. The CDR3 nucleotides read TGTGCCAGCAACATGGGGCGGGCCCCCTACGAGCAGTACTTC.

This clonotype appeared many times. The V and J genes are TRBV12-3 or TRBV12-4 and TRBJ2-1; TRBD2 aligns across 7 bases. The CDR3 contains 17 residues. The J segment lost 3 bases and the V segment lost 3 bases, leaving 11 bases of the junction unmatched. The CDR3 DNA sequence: TGTGCCAGCAGTTTGGGCATTGGGGCGGGAGTCTACAATGAGCAGTTCTTC. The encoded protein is CASSLGIGAGVYNEQFF.

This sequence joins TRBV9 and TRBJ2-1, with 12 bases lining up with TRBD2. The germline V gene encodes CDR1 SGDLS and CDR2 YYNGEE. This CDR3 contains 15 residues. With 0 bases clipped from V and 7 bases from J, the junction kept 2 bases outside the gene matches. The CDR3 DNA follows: TGTGCCAGCAGCGTAGGGACTAGCGGGATTAATGAGCAGTTCTTC. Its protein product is CASSVGTSGINEQFF.

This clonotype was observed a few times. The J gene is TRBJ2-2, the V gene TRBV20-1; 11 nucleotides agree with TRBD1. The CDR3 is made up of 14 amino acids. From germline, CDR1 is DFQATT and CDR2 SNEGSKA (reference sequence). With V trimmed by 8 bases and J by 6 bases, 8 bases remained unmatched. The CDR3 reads CSTRDRGSPGELFF. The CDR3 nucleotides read TGCAGTACTCGGGACAGGGGGTCCCCCGGGGAGCTGTTTTTT.

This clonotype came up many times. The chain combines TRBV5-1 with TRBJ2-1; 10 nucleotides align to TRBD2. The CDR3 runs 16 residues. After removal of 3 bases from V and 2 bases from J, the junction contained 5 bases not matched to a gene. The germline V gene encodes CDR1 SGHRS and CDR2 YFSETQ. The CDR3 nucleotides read TGCGCCAGCAGCTGGAGCGGGAGGGGCGCCTACAATGAGCAGTTCTTC. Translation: CASSWSGRGAYNEQFF.

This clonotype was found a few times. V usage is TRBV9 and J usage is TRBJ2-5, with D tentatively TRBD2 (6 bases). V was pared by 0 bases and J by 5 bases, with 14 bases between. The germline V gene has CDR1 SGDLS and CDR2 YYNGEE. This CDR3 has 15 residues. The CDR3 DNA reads TGTGCCAGCAGCGTAGCTCTTGCGGGGACGGAGACCCAGTACTTC. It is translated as CASSVALAGTETQYF.

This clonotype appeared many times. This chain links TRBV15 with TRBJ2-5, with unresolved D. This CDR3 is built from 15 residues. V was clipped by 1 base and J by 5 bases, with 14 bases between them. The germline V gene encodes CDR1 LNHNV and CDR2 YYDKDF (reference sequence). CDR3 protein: CATSRGVPAGETQYF. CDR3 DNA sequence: TGTGCCACCAGCAGAGGGGTTCCCGCTGGGGAGACCCAGTACTTC.

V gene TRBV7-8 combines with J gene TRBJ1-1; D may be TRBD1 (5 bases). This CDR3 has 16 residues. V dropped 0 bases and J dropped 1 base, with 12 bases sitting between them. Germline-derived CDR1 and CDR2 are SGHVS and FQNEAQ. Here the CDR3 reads CASSLASSGANTEAFF. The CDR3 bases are TGTGCCAGCAGCTTAGCGAGTTCTGGGGCGAACACTGAAGCTTTCTTT.

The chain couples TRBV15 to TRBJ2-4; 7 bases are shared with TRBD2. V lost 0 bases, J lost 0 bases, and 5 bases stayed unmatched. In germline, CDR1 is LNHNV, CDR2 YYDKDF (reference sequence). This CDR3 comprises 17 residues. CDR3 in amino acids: CATSREGLRLAKNIQYF. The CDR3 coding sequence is TGTGCCACCAGCAGAGAGGGACTAAGGCTAGCCAAAAACATTCAGTACTTC.

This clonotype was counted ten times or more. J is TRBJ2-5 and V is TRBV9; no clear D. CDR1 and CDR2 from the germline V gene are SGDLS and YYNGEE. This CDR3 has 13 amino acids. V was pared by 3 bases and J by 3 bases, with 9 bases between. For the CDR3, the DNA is TGTGCCAGCAGCGGACGGATCGAAGAGACCCAGTACTTC. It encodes CASSGRIEETQYF.

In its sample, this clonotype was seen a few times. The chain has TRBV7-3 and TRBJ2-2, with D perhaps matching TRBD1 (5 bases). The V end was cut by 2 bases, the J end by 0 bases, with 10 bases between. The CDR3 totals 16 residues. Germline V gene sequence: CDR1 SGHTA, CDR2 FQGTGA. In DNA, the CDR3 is TGTGCCAGCAGCTTACATCTAGGGGCGAACACCGGGGAGCTGTTTTTT. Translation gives CASSLHLGANTGELFF.

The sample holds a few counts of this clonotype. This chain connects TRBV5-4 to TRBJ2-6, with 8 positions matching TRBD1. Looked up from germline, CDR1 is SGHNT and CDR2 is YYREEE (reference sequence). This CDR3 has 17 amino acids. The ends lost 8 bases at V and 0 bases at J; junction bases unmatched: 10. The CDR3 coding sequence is TGTGCCAGTCTTCGACAGGGGTTACCCTCTGGGGCCAACGTCCTGACTTTC. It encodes CASLRQGLPSGANVLTF.

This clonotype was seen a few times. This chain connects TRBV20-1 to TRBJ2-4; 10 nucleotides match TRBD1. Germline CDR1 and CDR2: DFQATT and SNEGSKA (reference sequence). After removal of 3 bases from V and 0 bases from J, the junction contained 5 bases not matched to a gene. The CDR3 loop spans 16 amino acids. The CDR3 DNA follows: TGCAGTGCTAGGGACGGGACAGGGGTAGCCAAAAACATTCAGTACTTC. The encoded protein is CSARDGTGVAKNIQYF.

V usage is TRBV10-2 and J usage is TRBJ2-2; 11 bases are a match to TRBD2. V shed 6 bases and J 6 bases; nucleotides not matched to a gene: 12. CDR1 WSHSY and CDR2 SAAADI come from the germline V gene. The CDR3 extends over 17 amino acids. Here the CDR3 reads CASREASGGSYPGELFF. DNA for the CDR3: TGCGCCAGCAGGGAGGCTAGCGGGGGGTCCTACCCCGGGGAGCTGTTTTTT.

The CDR3 loop reads CASSVGQGWNNEQFF. In nucleotides, the CDR3 is TGTGCCAGCAGCGTAGGACAGGGTTGGAACAATGAGCAGTTCTTC. The V and J genes are TRBV9 and TRBJ2-1; 7 bases align to TRBD1. CDR1 and CDR2 (germline): SGDLS, YYNGEE. Losses at the gene ends were 0 bases for V and 5 bases for J; bases not matched to a gene: 5. This CDR3 contains 15 residues.

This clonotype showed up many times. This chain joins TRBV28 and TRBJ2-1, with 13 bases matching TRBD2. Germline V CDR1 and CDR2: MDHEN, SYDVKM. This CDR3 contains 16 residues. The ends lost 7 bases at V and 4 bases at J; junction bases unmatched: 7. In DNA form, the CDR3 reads TGTGCCAGCACGGGACTAGCGGGAACTGCGTACAATGAGCAGTTCTTC. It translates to CASTGLAGTAYNEQFF.

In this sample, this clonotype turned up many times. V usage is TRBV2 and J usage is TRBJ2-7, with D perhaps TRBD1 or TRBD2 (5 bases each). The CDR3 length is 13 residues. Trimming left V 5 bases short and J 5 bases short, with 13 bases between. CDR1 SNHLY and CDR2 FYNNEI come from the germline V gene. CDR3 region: CASSTTRGDEQYV. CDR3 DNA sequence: TGTGCCAGCAGTACCACCCGAGGGGACGAGCAGTACGTC.

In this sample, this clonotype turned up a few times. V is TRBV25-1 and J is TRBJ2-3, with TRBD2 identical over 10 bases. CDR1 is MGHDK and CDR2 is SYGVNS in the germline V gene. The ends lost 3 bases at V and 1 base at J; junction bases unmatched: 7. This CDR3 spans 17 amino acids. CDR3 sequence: CASSEERGGLGTDTQYF. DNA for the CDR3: TGTGCCAGCAGTGAGGAGCGGGGGGGGTTGGGCACAGATACGCAGTATTTT.

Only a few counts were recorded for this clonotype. In DNA form, the CDR3 reads TGCAGTGCTAGCCGTCAGGGATTGAACACTGAAGCTTTCTTT. Its translation is CSASRQGLNTEAFF. The chain is built from TRBV20-1 and TRBJ1-1, with a possible D match to TRBD1 (5 bases). The CDR3 is 14 amino acids. The V gene's germline CDR1 is DFQATT and CDR2 SNEGSKA (reference sequence). V was clipped by 3 bases and J by 0 bases, with 11 bases between them.

CDR3 DNA: TGTGCCACCAGTGACCCAGGGCCCGGACTAGCGGGCTCCTACAATGAGCAGTTCTTC. Translated, it gives CATSDPGPGLAGSYNEQFF. The V call is TRBV24-1, the J call TRBJ2-1; 11 nucleotides align to TRBD2. The CDR3 length is 19 residues. CDR1 is KGHDR, CDR2 SFDVKD, per germline. Trimming at V came to 4 bases and at J to 0 bases, leaving 10 bases not matched to a gene.

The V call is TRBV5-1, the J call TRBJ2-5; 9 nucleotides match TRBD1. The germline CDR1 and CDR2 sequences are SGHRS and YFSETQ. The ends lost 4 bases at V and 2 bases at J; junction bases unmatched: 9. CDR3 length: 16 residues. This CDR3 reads CASSPLPGQGQETQYF. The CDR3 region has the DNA TGCGCCAGCAGCCCCCTCCCGGGACAGGGTCAAGAGACCCAGTACTTC.

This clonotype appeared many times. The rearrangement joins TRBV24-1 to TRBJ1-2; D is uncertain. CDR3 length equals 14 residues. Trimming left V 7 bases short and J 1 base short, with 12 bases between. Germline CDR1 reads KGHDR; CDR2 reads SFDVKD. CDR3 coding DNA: TGTGCCACCAGCGAGTCATGGTATAACTATGGCTACACCTTC. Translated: CATSESWYNYGYTF.

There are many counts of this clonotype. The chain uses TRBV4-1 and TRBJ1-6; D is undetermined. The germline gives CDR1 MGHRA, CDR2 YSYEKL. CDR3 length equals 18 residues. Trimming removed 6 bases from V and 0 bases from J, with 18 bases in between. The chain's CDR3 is CASRPGDGTSSYNSPLHF. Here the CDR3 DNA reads TGCGCCAGCAGACCGGGCGACGGAACCAGCTCCTATAATTCACCCCTCCACTTT.